The 22 T cell receptor beta chains presented below share a single source sample, sequenced in a study of vaccination effects on CD4 cells after COVID-19. Antigens of these TCRs are unknown. Clones were sequenced by immunoSEQ multiplex PCR, and TCRdb holds only the in-frame ones, with some missing. The sample lists around 63,000 clones, roughly 75% seen once, with 3.7% in the top ten. Within the ViraFEST assay, antigen-specific CD4+ T cells underwent expansion with viral peptide pools prior to sequencing. Researchers isolated CD4+ T cells once roughly nine days of culture had elapsed. Nucleocapsid antibody tests were negative, and the vaccine recipients had no prior SARS-CoV-2 infection. The sample was CD4+ T cells from PBMCs cultured with HCoV-OC43 spike peptides, taken before COVID-19 vaccination. The subset denotes: HCoV-OC43 spike overlapping peptide pool stimulation. Receptors originate from a human donor who received a COVID-19 vaccine.

Turning to this clone: Germline and junction disagree at one end, which may indicate a read error. This chain links TRBV14 with TRBJ1-1, with D maybe TRBD1 (5 bases). This CDR3 has 15 residues. CDR1 is SGHDN, CDR2 FVKESK, per germline. The DNA of the CDR3 is TGTGCCAGCAGTCAAGGGAGGGGAGGGAGCACTGAAGCTTTCTTT. Protein product: CASSQGRGGSTEAFF. Supplemented by reference TRBV14 and TRBJ1-1, the full variable domain reads EAGVTQFPSHSVIEKGQTVTLRCDPISGHDNLYWYRRVMGKEIKFLLHFVKESKQDESGMPNNRFLAERTGGTYSTLKVQPAELEDSGVYFCASSQGRGGSTEAFFGQGTRLTVV.

The chain has TRBV10-3 and TRBJ1-5; D call uncertain. V lost 3 bases to trimming and J lost 1 base, with 4 bases between them. The CDR3 totals 13 residues. Per the germline V gene, CDR1 is ENHRY and CDR2 is SYGVKD. CDR3 region: CAISEWSNQPQHF. The CDR3 DNA reads TGTGCCATCAGTGAATGGAGCAATCAGCCCCAGCATTTT.

The chain has TRBV9 and TRBJ1-2; possibly TRBD1 for D (5 bases). The V end lost 4 bases, the J end lost 4 bases, and 14 bases lay between the germline ends. The CDR3 runs 14 residues. The germline V gene encodes CDR1 SGDLS and CDR2 YYNGEE. In DNA form, the CDR3 reads TGTGCCAGCAGCCCCCTAGGCGGGGCCTATGGCTACACCTTC. Translation gives CASSPLGGAYGYTF.

This clone was counted between two and nine times. The chain links TRBV25-1 to TRBJ1-4, with D possibly matching TRBD1 (5 bases). Per germline, CDR1 MGHDK and CDR2 SYGVNS. V shed 2 bases and J shed 13 bases, with 26 bases lying between them. The CDR3 covers 17 residues. The CDR3, as DNA: TGTGCCAGCAGTGAAATTAGAACGCCCACACAGGCGGGGGGACTGTTTTTT. It is translated as CASSEIRTPTQAGGLFF. The full variable domain, its missing parts supplied by reference TRBV25-1 and TRBJ1-4, is EADIYQTPRYLVIGTGKKITLECSQTMGHDKMYWYQQDPGMELHLIHYSYGVNSTEKGDLSSESTVSRIRTEHFPLTLESARPSHTSQYLCASSEIRTPTQAGGLFFGSGTQLSVL.

This clone was seen just once. The J gene is TRBJ1-4, the V gene TRBV27; 8 bases map to TRBD1. The CDR3 has 14 amino acids. V trimming: 6 bases; J trimming: 8 bases; junction bases outside the gene matches: 8. CDR1 and CDR2 (germline): MNHEY, SMNVEV (reference sequence). The DNA of the CDR3 is TGTGCCAGCAGGTCGACAGGGGTAGGGGAAAAACTGTTTTTT. Translation: CASRSTGVGEKLFF.

This sequence joins TRBV30 and TRBJ1-6; D possibly corresponds to TRBD1 (6 bases). The CDR3 sequence is 13 residues long. Germline CDR1 and CDR2: GTSNPN and SVGIG (reference sequence). Trimming took 5 bases from V and 8 from J, leaving 13 bases between them. In DNA, the CDR3 is TGTGCCTGGGACCGGGACAAATATTCACCCCTCCACTTT. Encoded protein: CAWDRDKYSPLHF.

The V gene is TRBV29-1, the J gene TRBJ1-1; no reliable D call. The ends were cut back, 3 bases at V and 0 bases at J, with 11 bases in the middle. This CDR3 spans 14 amino acids. The V gene's germline CDR1 is SQVTM and CDR2 ANQGSEA. The CDR3 nucleotides read TGCAGCGTTGATGGGAAGGCTATGAACACTGAAGCTTTCTTT. Translated, it gives CSVDGKAMNTEAFF.

The chain has TRBV19 and TRBJ1-5; D call uncertain. Trimming removed 5 bases from V and 6 bases from J, with 14 bases in between. The length of the CDR3 is 14 residues. Germline assignment: CDR1 LNHDA and CDR2 SQIVND (reference sequence). In nucleotides, the CDR3 is TGTGCCAGTAGTTCTTTGATGGGTACTCAGCCCCAGCATTTT. This encodes CASSSLMGTQPQHF. The variable domain in full, completed from reference TRBV19 and TRBJ1-5, reads DGGITQSPKYLFRKEGQNVTLSCEQNLNHDAMYWYRQDPGQGLRLIYYSQIVNDFQKGDIAEGYSVSREKKESFPLTVTSAQKNPTAFYLCASSSLMGTQPQHFGDGTRLSIL.

J is TRBJ2-4 and V is TRBV18; 8 bases align to TRBD2. CDR1 and CDR2 (germline): KGHSH, LQKENI. This CDR3 region has 15 residues. J was trimmed by 5 bases and V by 8 bases; bases with no gene match: 11. The CDR3 nucleotides are TGTGCCAGCACGGGACTAGATGGGGGCGAAAACATTCAGTACTTC. It specifies CASTGLDGGENIQYF.

The J gene is TRBJ2-1, the V gene TRBV6-5; D may be TRBD2 (6 bases). Per the germline V gene, CDR1 is MNHEY and CDR2 is SVGAGI. This CDR3 spans 14 amino acids. V lost 6 bases to trimming and J lost 5 bases, with 14 bases between them. The CDR3 loop is CASSTGLRNNEQFF. In nucleotides, the CDR3 is TGTGCCAGCAGCACGGGACTCAGAAACAATGAGCAGTTCTTC.

The J gene is TRBJ2-3, the V gene TRBV27; D is ambiguous. The V gene's germline CDR1 is MNHEY and CDR2 SMNVEV (reference sequence). With 5 bases removed from V and 7 bases from J, the gap between germline ends came to 22 bases. This CDR3 has 16 residues. CDR3: CASSPYSGSNLNTQYF. CDR3 in DNA: TGTGCCAGCAGTCCCTACTCGGGCAGCAACCTTAATACGCAGTATTTT.

This chain connects TRBV2 to TRBJ2-5; TRBD1 agrees at 7 bases. CDR1 and CDR2 (germline): SNHLY, FYNNEI. V was clipped by 7 bases and J by 5 bases; unmatched bases: 10. This CDR3 is 14 amino acids long. The CDR3 here is CASTLTGSQETQYF. For the CDR3, the DNA is TGTGCCAGCACGTTGACAGGGTCGCAGGAGACCCAGTACTTC.

The chain has TRBV5-1 and TRBJ1-1; D gene unclear. This CDR3 region has 14 residues. The V gene's germline CDR1 is SGHRS and CDR2 YFSETQ. V was trimmed by 2 bases and J by 1 base, leaving 9 bases between them. This CDR3 is CASSFRDKNTEAFF. CDR3 bases: TGCGCCAGCAGCTTTCGTGACAAGAACACTGAAGCTTTCTTT. Looking up the rest from reference TRBV5-1 and TRBJ1-1 gives the full variable domain: KAGVTQTPRYLIKTRGQQVTLSCSPISGHRSVSWYQQTPGQGLQFLFEYFSETQRNKGNFPGRFSGRQFSNSRSEMNVSTLELGDSALYLCASSFRDKNTEAFFGQGTRLTVV.

In its sample, this clone ranks as medium-sized (0.01 to 0.1%). The gene calls are TRBV7-2 and TRBJ1-3; D perhaps matches TRBD1 (5 bases). The CDR3 contains 15 residues. The V end lost 4 bases, the J end lost 2 bases, and 12 bases lay between the germline ends. CDR1 is SGHTA and CDR2 is FQGNSA in the germline V gene. The CDR3 here is CASSSYLDTGNTIYF. In DNA, the CDR3 is TGTGCCAGCAGCTCCTACCTGGACACTGGAAACACCATATATTTT.

This chain links TRBV6-5 with TRBJ2-7; tentatively, D is TRBD2 (6 bases). This CDR3 comprises 13 residues. Germline CDR1 MNHEY, CDR2 SVGAGI. Trimming removed 7 bases at V and 0 bases at J, with 10 bases between. CDR3 loop: CASTGVSSYEQYV. Written as DNA, the CDR3 is TGTGCCAGCACGGGGGTGAGCTCCTACGAGCAGTACGTC.

The rearrangement joins TRBV3-1 (or the pseudogene TRBV3-2) to TRBJ1-3; the match to TRBD1 covers 10 bases. Per germline, CDR1 LGHDT and CDR2 YNNKEL (reference sequence). This CDR3 spans 16 amino acids. Trimming cost V 4 bases and J 2 bases; bases outside gene matches: 5. Here the CDR3 DNA reads TGTGCCAGCAGCCGCCGACAGGGGGCAACTGGAAACACCATATATTTT. Translated: CASSRRQGATGNTIYF.

V usage is TRBV7-9 and J usage is TRBJ2-1; D is possibly TRBD1 (5 bases). The CDR3 runs 14 residues. V was cut by 3 bases and J by 3 bases, with 9 bases left in between. The germline V gene has CDR1 SEHNR and CDR2 FQNEAQ (reference sequence). As DNA, the CDR3 is TGTGCCAGCAGCTTCAAGACAGTCTACAATGAGCAGTTCTTC. Translating it yields CASSFKTVYNEQFF.

The V gene is TRBV5-5, the J gene TRBJ1-6, with unresolved D. The CDR3 runs to 16 residues. Germline V gene lookup returns CDR1 SGHKS and CDR2 YYEKEE (reference sequence). Between the trimmed V and J ends, which lost 0 bases and 9 bases, there was a span of 16 bases. The CDR3 loop reads CASSLDPSLPGSPLHF. CDR3 nucleotides: TGTGCCAGCAGCTTGGATCCCAGTCTTCCCGGTTCACCCCTCCACTTT.

J is TRBJ1-1 and V is TRBV12-5; D ambiguous. The germline CDR1 and CDR2 sequences are LGHNT and FRNRAP. V was cut by 2 bases and J by 1 base, with 5 bases left in between. The CDR3 has 13 amino acids. The CDR3 spells CASGLKGNTEAFF. The CDR3 DNA reads as TGTGCTAGTGGTTTGAAAGGGAACACTGAAGCTTTCTTT.

The chain combines TRBV4-1 with TRBJ1-1; D is possibly TRBD1 (5 bases). The CDR3 sequence is 16 residues long. Germline V CDR1 and CDR2: MGHRA, YSYEKL. Trimming shortened V by 1 base and J by 8 bases, and 20 bases separated the two germline ends. This CDR3 is CASSQAAYQGREEAFF. The CDR3 region has the DNA TGCGCCAGCAGCCAAGCAGCATATCAGGGACGGGAAGAAGCTTTCTTT.

The chain has TRBV5-1 and TRBJ1-4; D is perhaps TRBD1 (5 bases). Germline CDR1 reads SGHRS; CDR2 reads YFSETQ. This CDR3 is 15 amino acids long. With 4 bases removed from V and 2 bases from J, the gap between germline ends came to 12 bases. CDR3 sequence: CASSDGHMTNEKLFF. As DNA, the CDR3 is TGCGCCAGCAGCGACGGACATATGACTAATGAAAAACTGTTTTTT.

The chain joins TRBV24-1 to TRBJ2-1, with TRBD2 matching 11 bases. V trimming: 3 bases; J trimming: 5 bases; junction bases outside the gene matches: 20. Germline V gene data show CDR1 as KGHDR and CDR2 as SFDVKD. The CDR3 sequence is 21 residues long. CDR3 nucleotide sequence: TGTGCCACCAGTGATGTACAGGGGTCGAGGGCTAGCGGGGGGCTCAACAATGAGCAGTTCTTC. Its translation: CATSDVQGSRASGGLNNEQFF.